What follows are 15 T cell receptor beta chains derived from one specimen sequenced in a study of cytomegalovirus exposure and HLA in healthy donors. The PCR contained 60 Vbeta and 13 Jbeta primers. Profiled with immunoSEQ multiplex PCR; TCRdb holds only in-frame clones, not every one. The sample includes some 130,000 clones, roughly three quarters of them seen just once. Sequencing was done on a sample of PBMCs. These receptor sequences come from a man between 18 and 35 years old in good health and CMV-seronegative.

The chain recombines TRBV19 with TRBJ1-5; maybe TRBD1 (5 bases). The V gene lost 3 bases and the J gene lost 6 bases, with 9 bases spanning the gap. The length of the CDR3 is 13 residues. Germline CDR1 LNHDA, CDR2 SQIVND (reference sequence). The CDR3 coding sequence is TGTGCCAGTAGTATGGTAGGGGCTCAGCCCCAGCATTTT. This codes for CASSMVGAQPQHF.

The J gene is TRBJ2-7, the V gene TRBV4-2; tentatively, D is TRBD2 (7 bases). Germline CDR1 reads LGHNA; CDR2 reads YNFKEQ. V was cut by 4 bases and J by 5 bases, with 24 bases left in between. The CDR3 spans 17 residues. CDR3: CASSRGGGGSAENEQYF. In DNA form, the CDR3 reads TGTGCCAGCAGCCGCGGGGGAGGGGGGAGTGCGGAGAACGAGCAGTACTTC.

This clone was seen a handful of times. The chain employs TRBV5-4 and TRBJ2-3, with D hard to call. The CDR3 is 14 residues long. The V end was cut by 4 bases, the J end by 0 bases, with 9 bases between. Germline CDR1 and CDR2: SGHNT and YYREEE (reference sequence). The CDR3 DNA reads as TGTGCCAGCAGCCCTAGATATAGCACAGATACGCAGTATTTT. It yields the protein CASSPRYSTDTQYF.

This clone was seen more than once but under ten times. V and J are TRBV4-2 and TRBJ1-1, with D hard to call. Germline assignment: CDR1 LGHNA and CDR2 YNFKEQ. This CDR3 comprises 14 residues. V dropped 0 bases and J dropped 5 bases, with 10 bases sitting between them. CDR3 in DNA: TGTGCCAGCAGCCAAGATATAGGCGGTACTGAAGCTTTCTTT. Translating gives CASSQDIGGTEAFF.

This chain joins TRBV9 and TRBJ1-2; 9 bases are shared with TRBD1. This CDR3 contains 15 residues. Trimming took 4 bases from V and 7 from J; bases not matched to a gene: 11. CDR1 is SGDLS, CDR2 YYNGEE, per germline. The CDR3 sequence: CASSTPGTGTSGYTF. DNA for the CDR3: TGTGCCAGCAGCACCCCCGGGACAGGGACGAGTGGCTACACCTTC.

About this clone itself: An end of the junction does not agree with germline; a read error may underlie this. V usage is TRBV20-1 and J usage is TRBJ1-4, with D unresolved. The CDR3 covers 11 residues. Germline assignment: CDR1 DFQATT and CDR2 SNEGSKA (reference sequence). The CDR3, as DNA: TGCAGTGCGGCCGGCGGGTGGTCGCGGGTTTTT. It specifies CSAAGGWSRVF.

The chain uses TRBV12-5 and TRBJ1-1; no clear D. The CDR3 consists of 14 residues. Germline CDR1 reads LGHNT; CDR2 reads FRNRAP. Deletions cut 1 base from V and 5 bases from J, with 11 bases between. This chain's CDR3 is CASGLGRVRTEAFF. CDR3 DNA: TGTGCTAGTGGTTTGGGGAGGGTTAGAACTGAAGCTTTCTTT.

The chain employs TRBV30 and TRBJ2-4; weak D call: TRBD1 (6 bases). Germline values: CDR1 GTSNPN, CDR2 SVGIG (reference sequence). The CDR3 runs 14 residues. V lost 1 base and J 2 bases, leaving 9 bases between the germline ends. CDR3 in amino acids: CAWSDGQTKNIQYF. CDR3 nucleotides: TGTGCCTGGAGTGACGGACAGACCAAAAACATTCAGTACTTC.

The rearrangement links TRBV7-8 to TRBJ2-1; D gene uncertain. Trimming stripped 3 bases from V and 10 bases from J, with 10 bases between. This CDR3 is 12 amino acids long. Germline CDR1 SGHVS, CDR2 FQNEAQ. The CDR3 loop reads CASSFYRQEQFF. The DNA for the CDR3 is TGTGCCAGCAGCTTTTATCGTCAGGAGCAGTTCTTC.

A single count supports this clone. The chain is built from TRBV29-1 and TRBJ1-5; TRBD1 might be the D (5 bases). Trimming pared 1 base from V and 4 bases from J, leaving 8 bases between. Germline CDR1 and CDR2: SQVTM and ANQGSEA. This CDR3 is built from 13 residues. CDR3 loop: CSVEAGTNQPQHF. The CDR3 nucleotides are TGCAGCGTTGAAGCGGGGACTAATCAGCCCCAGCATTTT.

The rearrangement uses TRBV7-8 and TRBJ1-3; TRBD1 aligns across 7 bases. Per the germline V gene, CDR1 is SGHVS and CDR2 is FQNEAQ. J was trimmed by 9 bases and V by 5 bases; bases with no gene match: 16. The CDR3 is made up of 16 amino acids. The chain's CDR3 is CASSGEDRPGGSTIYF. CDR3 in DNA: TGTGCCAGCAGCGGGGAGGACAGGCCAGGAGGTAGCACCATATATTTT.

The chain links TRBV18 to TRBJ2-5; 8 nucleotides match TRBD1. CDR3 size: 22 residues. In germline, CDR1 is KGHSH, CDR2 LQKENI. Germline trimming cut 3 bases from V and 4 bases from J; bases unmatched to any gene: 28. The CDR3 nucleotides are TGTGCCAGCTCACCTACTTGGACAGGGATCCCCATGGGGGAAGGTAAAAGAGAGACCCAGTACTTC. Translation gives CASSPTWTGIPMGEGKRETQYF. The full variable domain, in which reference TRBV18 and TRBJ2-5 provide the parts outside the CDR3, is NAGVMQNPRHLVRRRGQEARLRCSPMKGHSHVYWYRQLPEEGLKFMVYLQKENIIDESGMPKERFSAEFPKEGPSILRIQQVVRGDSAAYFCASSPTWTGIPMGEGKRETQYFGPGTRLLVL.

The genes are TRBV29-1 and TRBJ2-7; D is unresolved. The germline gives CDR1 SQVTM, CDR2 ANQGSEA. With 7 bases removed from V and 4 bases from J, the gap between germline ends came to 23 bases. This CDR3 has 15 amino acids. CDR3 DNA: TGCAGCGCCTTACATGGCAGTCAGTTGCCTTACGAGCAGTACTTC. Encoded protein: CSALHGSQLPYEQYF.

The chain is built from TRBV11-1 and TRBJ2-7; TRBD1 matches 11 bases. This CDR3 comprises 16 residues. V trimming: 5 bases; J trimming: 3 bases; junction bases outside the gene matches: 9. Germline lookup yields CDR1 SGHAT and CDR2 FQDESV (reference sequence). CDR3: CASSQGRTGGIYEQYF. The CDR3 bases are TGTGCCAGCAGCCAGGGACGGACAGGGGGCATCTACGAGCAGTACTTC.

The CDR3 DNA follows: TGTGCCAGCAGCTTAGCGGGGGGTAGGATCTCCTACGAGCAGTACTTC. Translated: CASSLAGGRISYEQYF. This sequence joins TRBV7-8 and TRBJ2-5; D is perhaps TRBD2 (6 bases). The J call may not be correct, given that the DNA end is closer to TRBJ2-7. Germline V gene lookup returns CDR1 SGHVS and CDR2 FQNEAQ. The CDR3 runs 16 residues.